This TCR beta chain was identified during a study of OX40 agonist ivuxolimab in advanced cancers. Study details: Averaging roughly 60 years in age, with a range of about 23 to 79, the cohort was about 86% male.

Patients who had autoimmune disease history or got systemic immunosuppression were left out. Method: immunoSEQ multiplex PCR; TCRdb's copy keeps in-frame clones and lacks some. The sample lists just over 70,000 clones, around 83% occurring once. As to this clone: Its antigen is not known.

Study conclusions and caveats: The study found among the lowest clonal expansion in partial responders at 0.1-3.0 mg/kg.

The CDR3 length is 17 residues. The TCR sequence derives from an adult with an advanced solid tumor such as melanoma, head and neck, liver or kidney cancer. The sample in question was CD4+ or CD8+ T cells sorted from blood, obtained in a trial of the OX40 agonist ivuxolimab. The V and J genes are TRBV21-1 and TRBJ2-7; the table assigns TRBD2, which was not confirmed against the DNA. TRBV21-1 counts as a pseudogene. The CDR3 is CASSTPRGPPGSYEQYF. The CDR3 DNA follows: TGTGCCAGCAGCACCCCTCGAGGTCCCCCGGGCTCCTACGAGCAGTACTTC.